The source of this T cell receptor (beta chain) is a study of identical twins. CDR1 and CDR2 (germline): DFQATT, SNEGSKA (reference sequence). Trimming cost V 0 bases and J 4 bases, with 16 bases left between them. The CDR3 is 15 amino acids. From the 5' RACE reads, TCRdb called clonotypes with MiXCR, one entry per CDR3 protein. The sample yields some 240,000 distinct CDR3 sequences, around 8.8% seen once. The same specimen was also included in a second study, on yellow fever vaccine responses in identical twins.

V usage is TRBV20-1 and J usage is TRBJ2-7; possibly TRBD1 for D (7 bases). The specimen was CD8+ T cells sorted from blood. This receptor was taken from a woman aged 18-29 years in good health. The DNA for the CDR3 is TGCAGTGCTAGAGATCGGCAGGGGGGAATTTACGAGCAGTACTTC. Its protein product is CSARDRQGGIYEQYF.